The clone carrying this T cell receptor (beta chain) was detected only a few times. Its specificity is not known. TCRdb reprocessed the RACE reads with MiXCR, giving one entry per CDR3 protein. The data show a few hundred thousand distinct CDR3 sequences, about 6.9% seen once. This sample stems from a study of human T cells and chemical hapten exposure. Overall study context: Weekly diphenylcyclopropenone doses were given to patients' scalps across the approximately 25-week study.

Described time point: patch test 2, 6 weeks after DPC sensitization. Treatment meaning: therapeutic diphenylcyclopropenone sensitization with weekly scalp DPC. Phlebotomy was performed prior to application of every patch test. Total RNA came from unfractionated whole blood. Study-wide findings and caveats: Significantly more large CDR3 similarity clusters arose among expanded TCRs than among controls.

The sample consisted of whole blood, taken in connection with sensitization to the hapten diphenylcyclopropenone (DPC). The source of this sequence is a woman aged 18 to 35 with alopecia areata. Some clones in this sample may be carry-over from other donors' samples.

The CDR3, as DNA: TGTGCCAGCAGCCCACTAGGGGCTGGTTACAATGAGCAGTTCTTC. Encoded protein: CASSPLGAGYNEQFF. This chain connects TRBV4-2 to TRBJ2-1; D may be TRBD1 or TRBD2 (5 bases each). The germline V and J ends were trimmed by 4 bases and 4 bases, with 14 bases remaining between them. The germline V gene has CDR1 LGHNA and CDR2 YNFKEQ. The CDR3 sequence is 15 residues long.